What follows is one T cell receptor beta chain and its context. No antigen is known for it. The sample has other DNA sequences that encode this CDR3 too. Measured with immunoSEQ multiplex PCR; TCRdb has only the in-frame clones, and not every one. This sample has millions of clones; more than 80% occur once, and the top ten carry around 0.14%. This record comes from a study of shared clonotypes between healthy human individuals. Overall study findings and caveats: What rarefaction showed was incomplete sorted-subset sequencing despite large depth.

Per the germline V gene, CDR1 is SGHRS and CDR2 is YFSETQ. The ends were cut back, 1 base at V and 3 bases at J, with 11 bases in the middle. CDR3 size: 14 residues. The V call is TRBV5-1, the J call TRBJ2-7, with D possibly TRBD1 on 5 matching bases. The sequence was collected from a man between 18 and 29 years old in good health. Sequenced: naive CD4+ T cells sorted from blood. Indicated subset: CD45RA+ positively selected. This CDR3 reads CASSLRGEGYEQYF. DNA for the CDR3: TGCGCCAGCAGCTTGAGGGGTGAAGGCTACGAGCAGTACTTC.